The 19 T cell receptor beta chains presented below share a single source sample, sequenced in a study of lymphopenia after photon versus proton radiotherapy. The table came from immunoSEQ multiplex PCR; TCRdb's copy has only in-frame clones and leaves some out. Of about 23,000 clones listed, roughly 91% are singletons. Specimen: peripheral blood, collected from a patient treated with proton-based radiotherapy. These receptors were collected from an older woman with pancreatic cancer. Some clones in this sample may be carry-over from other donors' samples.

The rearrangement links TRBV6-5 to TRBJ2-1, with 8 bases identical to TRBD1. The CDR3 extends over 15 amino acids. Germline V gives CDR1 MNHEY, CDR2 SVGAGI. Germline trimming cut 8 bases from V and 9 bases from J; bases unmatched to any gene: 15. CDR3 bases: TGTGCCAGCTCGAGGGACAGGATTGGAAGGTTTGAGCAGTTCTTC. Encoded protein: CASSRDRIGRFEQFF.

The V gene is TRBV5-1, the J gene TRBJ2-2; the match to TRBD2 covers 13 bases. The V gene's germline CDR1 is SGHRS and CDR2 YFSETQ. The CDR3 sequence is 18 residues long. Germline trimming cut 4 bases from V and 4 bases from J; bases unmatched to any gene: 10. CDR3 sequence: CASSLGLAGVLVTGELFF. The CDR3 DNA reads as TGCGCCAGCAGCCTAGGACTAGCGGGAGTCTTGGTCACCGGGGAGCTGTTTTTT.

This clone was seen just once. The chain uses TRBV9 and TRBJ2-1; tentatively, D is TRBD1 (6 bases). Germline CDR1 and CDR2: SGDLS and YYNGEE. This CDR3 is built from 18 residues. Trimming pared 4 bases from V and 0 bases from J, leaving 20 bases between. The CDR3 DNA sequence: TGTGCCAGCAGCTCAACCTATGATCAGGGGTACTCCTACAATGAGCAGTTCTTC. It is translated as CASSSTYDQGYSYNEQFF.

The chain joins TRBV7-2 to TRBJ2-1; 11 bases match TRBD2. The CDR3 contains 14 residues. Germline lookup yields CDR1 SGHTA and CDR2 FQGNSA. V lost 5 bases and J lost 5; bases outside the gene matches: 2. The CDR3 DNA reads TGTGCCAGCAGCCCGACTAGCGGGAACAATGAGCAGTTCTTC. Its translation: CASSPTSGNNEQFF.

The gene calls are TRBV9 and TRBJ2-1; the match to TRBD2 covers 7 bases. Germline lookup yields CDR1 SGDLS and CDR2 YYNGEE. The CDR3 spans 15 residues. The junction had 4 bases not matched to a gene; V was cut back by 4 bases and J by 0 bases. The CDR3 loop reads CASSPGGNSYNEQFF. The CDR3 coding sequence is TGTGCCAGCAGCCCGGGGGGAAACTCCTACAATGAGCAGTTCTTC.

The gene calls are TRBV12-5 and TRBJ2-3; D is perhaps TRBD2 (5 bases). CDR1 and CDR2 (germline): LGHNT, FRNRAP. This CDR3 is built from 16 residues. V lost 5 bases, J lost 3 bases, and 18 bases lay in between. The CDR3 DNA is TGTGCTAGTGGTGCCCAGTCCGGCCCGGGAACAGATACGCAGTATTTT. It is translated as CASGAQSGPGTDTQYF.

This chain connects TRBV5-1 to TRBJ2-5; D uncertain. Germline V gene sequence: CDR1 SGHRS, CDR2 YFSETQ. V was shortened by 4 bases and J by 5 bases, with 21 bases between the two germline ends. The CDR3 has 16 residues. The CDR3 region is CASSQTLAPGRETQYF. DNA for the CDR3: TGCGCCAGCAGCCAAACCCTGGCGCCGGGTCGCGAGACCCAGTACTTC.

A remark on this clone: Other DNA sequences within the sample encode an identical CDR3. This chain uses TRBV30 with TRBJ1-3, with a possible D match to TRBD1 (5 bases). Trimming removed 3 bases from V and 0 bases from J, with 12 bases in between. The germline V gene has CDR1 GTSNPN and CDR2 SVGIG (reference sequence). This CDR3 is 15 amino acids long. CDR3 residues: CAWSVGGSSGNTIYF. The CDR3 coding sequence is TGTGCCTGGAGCGTCGGGGGGTCCTCTGGAAACACCATATATTTT.

The sample holds a few counts of this clone. The chain joins TRBV27 to TRBJ1-4, with D perhaps TRBD1 (6 bases). CDR1 is MNHEY and CDR2 is SMNVEV in the germline V gene (reference sequence). V was trimmed by 3 bases and J by 5 bases, leaving 10 bases between them. The CDR3 spans 14 residues. This CDR3 is CASSLERGNEKLFF. The DNA for the CDR3 is TGTGCCAGCAGTTTGGAGAGGGGGAATGAAAAACTGTTTTTT.

This chain uses TRBV15 with TRBJ2-3; 16 bases line up with TRBD2. There are 20 residues in the CDR3. Germline CDR1 and CDR2: LNHNV and YYDKDF (reference sequence). Germline trimming cut 0 bases from V and 7 bases from J; bases unmatched to any gene: 13. In DNA, the CDR3 is TGTGCCACCAGCAGAGATAGAGCGGGACTAGCGGGAGGGCCTAGAAATACGCAGTATTTT. Translated, it gives CATSRDRAGLAGGPRNTQYF.

J is TRBJ1-5 and V is TRBV5-1; D possibly corresponds to TRBD1 (5 bases). The V gene's germline CDR1 is SGHRS and CDR2 YFSETQ. Trimming cost V 0 bases and J 7 bases, with 11 bases left between them. CDR3 size: 14 residues. Here the CDR3 DNA reads TGCGCCAGCAGCTTGGGGTCAGGGAAGCAGCCCCAGCATTTT. This gives the protein CASSLGSGKQPQHF.

This chain uses TRBV7-2 with TRBJ2-1; tentatively, D is TRBD2 (6 bases). Germline CDR1 SGHTA, CDR2 FQGNSA. This CDR3 is built from 15 residues. V lost 8 bases and J lost 6, with 20 bases in between. In DNA, the CDR3 is TGTGCCAGCGCACGCGGGGCTAGCGAGATCAATGAGCAGTTCTTC. Protein product: CASARGASEINEQFF.

This clone was recorded a few times. J is TRBJ1-1 and V is TRBV19; D possibly corresponds to TRBD1 (5 bases). Looked up from germline, CDR1 is LNHDA and CDR2 is SQIVND (reference sequence). V lost 0 bases, J lost 5 bases, and 16 bases lay in between. The CDR3 consists of 16 residues. The CDR3 DNA reads TGTGCCAGTAGTATAGATCTCCAGGGCGGAGGTACTGAAGCTTTCTTT. Its translation: CASSIDLQGGGTEAFF. Together with reference TRBV19 and TRBJ1-1, the CDR3 gives the full variable domain: DGGITQSPKYLFRKEGQNVTLSCEQNLNHDAMYWYRQDPGQGLRLIYYSQIVNDFQKGDIAEGYSVSREKKESFPLTVTSAQKNPTAFYLCASSIDLQGGGTEAFFGQGTRLTVV.

The table lists this clone with a few counts. The chain has TRBV7-9 and TRBJ1-5; TRBD1 might be the D (6 bases). The germline CDR1 and CDR2 sequences are SEHNR and FQNEAQ (reference sequence). The CDR3 runs to 13 residues. Deletions cut 6 bases from V and 5 bases from J, with 11 bases between. Here the CDR3 DNA reads TGTGCCAGCAGTTTATCAGGGGATCAGCCCCAGCATTTT. This encodes CASSLSGDQPQHF.

The CDR3 DNA is TGTGCCAGTAGGGAGACTAGACAAGAGACCCAGTACTTC. Its protein product is CASRETRQETQYF. The V gene is TRBV19, the J gene TRBJ2-5; possibly TRBD2 for D (6 bases). Germline values: CDR1 LNHDA, CDR2 SQIVND (reference sequence). The CDR3 has 13 amino acids. Trimming took off 6 bases at V and 2 bases at J, with 10 bases between the two ends.

The J gene is TRBJ2-2, the V gene TRBV5-6; maybe TRBD2 (5 bases). V shed 4 bases and J shed 1 base, with 11 bases lying between them. The CDR3 spans 15 residues. CDR1 is SGHDT, CDR2 YYEEEE, per germline. CDR3 residues: CASSPPGLNTGELFF. The DNA for the CDR3 is TGTGCCAGCAGCCCGCCGGGATTGAACACCGGGGAGCTGTTTTTT.

The chain combines TRBV19 with TRBJ2-3; 12 bases agree with TRBD2. The CDR3 loop spans 17 amino acids. Germline trimming cut 0 bases from V and 1 base from J; bases unmatched to any gene: 2. CDR1 and CDR2 (germline): LNHDA, SQIVND (reference sequence). The CDR3 coding sequence is TGTGCCAGTAGTATAGAGGGACTAGCGGGCGGCACAGATACGCAGTATTTT. This gives the protein CASSIEGLAGGTDTQYF.

This chain uses TRBV15 with TRBJ1-5; D is perhaps TRBD1 (5 bases). The CDR3 spans 18 residues. Germline loops: CDR1 LNHNV, CDR2 YYDKDF (reference sequence). The germline V and J ends were trimmed by 1 base and 0 bases, with 16 bases remaining between them. CDR3 coding DNA: TGTGCCACCAGCAGAGTGGGGGGTGGCGGATATAGCAATCAGCCCCAGCATTTT. Amino acids: CATSRVGGGGYSNQPQHF. The variable domain in full, with the rest retrieved from reference TRBV15 and TRBJ1-5, is DAMVIQNPRYQVTQFGKPVTLSCSQTLNHNVMYWYQQKSSQAPKLLFHYYDKDFNNEADTPDNFQSRRPNTSFCFLDIRSPGLGDTAMYLCATSRVGGGGYSNQPQHFGDGTRLSIL.

This clone was detected a few times. The chain combines TRBV2 with TRBJ2-3; D possibly corresponds to TRBD1 (6 bases). The germline V gene has CDR1 SNHLY and CDR2 FYNNEI. This CDR3 region has 14 residues. Between the trimmed V and J ends, which lost 5 bases and 2 bases, there was a span of 11 bases. CDR3 region: CASSQRQDTDTQYF. CDR3 nucleotide sequence: TGTGCCAGCAGTCAAAGACAGGACACAGATACGCAGTATTTT.